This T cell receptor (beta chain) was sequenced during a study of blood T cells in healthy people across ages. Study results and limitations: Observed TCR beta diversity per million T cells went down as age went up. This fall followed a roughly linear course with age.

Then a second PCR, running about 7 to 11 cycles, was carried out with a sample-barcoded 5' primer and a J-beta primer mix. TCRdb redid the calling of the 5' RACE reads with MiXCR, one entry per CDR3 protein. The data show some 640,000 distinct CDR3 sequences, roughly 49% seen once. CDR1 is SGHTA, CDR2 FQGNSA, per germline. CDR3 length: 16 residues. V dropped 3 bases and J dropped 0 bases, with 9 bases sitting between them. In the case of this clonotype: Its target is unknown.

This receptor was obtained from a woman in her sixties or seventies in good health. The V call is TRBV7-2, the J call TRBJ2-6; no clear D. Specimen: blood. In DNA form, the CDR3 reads TGTGCCAGCAGCTTCGCGGCTTACTCTGGGGCCAACGTCCTGACTTTC. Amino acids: CASSFAAYSGANVLTF.